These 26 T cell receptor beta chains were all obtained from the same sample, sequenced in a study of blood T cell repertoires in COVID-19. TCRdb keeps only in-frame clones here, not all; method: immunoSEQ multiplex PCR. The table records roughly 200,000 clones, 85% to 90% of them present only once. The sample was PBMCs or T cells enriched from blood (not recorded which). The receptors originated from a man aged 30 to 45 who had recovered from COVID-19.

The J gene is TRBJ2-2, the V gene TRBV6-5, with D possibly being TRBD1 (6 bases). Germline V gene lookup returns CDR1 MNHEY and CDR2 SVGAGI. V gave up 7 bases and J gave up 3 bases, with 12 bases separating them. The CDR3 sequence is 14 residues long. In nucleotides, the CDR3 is TGTGCCAGCATCACTGAGGGGGACACCGGGGAGCTGTTTTTT. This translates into CASITEGDTGELFF.

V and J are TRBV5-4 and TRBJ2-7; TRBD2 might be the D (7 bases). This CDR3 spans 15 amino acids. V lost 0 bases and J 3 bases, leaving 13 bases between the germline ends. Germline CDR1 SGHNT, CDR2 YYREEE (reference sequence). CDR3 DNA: TGTGCCAGCAGCTTGGAAGGGGGGGGCGTCTACGAGCAGTACTTC. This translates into CASSLEGGGVYEQYF.

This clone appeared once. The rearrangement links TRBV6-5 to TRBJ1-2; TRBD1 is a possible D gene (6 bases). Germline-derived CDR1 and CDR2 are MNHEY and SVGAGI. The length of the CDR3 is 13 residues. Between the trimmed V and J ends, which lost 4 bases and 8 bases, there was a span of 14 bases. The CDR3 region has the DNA TGTGCCAGCAGTTTTGGGACGGGGGGCGGCTACACCTTC. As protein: CASSFGTGGGYTF.

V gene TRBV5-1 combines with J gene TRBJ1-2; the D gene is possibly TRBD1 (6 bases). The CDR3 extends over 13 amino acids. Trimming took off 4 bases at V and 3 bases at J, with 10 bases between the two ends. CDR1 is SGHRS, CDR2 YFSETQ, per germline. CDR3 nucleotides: TGCGCCAGCAGCCTCAGGGGAGACTATGGCTACACCTTC. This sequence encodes CASSLRGDYGYTF.

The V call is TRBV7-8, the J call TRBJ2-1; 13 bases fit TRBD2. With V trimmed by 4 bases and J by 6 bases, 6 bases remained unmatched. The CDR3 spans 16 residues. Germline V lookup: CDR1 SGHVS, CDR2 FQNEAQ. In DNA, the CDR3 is TGTGCCAGCAGCTGGACTAGCGGGAGAGTTGGCAATGAGCAGTTCTTC. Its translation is CASSWTSGRVGNEQFF.

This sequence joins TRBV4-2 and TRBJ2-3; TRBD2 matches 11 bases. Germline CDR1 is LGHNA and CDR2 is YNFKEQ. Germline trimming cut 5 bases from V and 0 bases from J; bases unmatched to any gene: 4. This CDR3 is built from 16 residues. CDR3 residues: CASSFRLAGSTDTQYF. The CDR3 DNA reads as TGTGCCAGCAGCTTCCGACTAGCGGGAAGCACAGATACGCAGTATTTT.

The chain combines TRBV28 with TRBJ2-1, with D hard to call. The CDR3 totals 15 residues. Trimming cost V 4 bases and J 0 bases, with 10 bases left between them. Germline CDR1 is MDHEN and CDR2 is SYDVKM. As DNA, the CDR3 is TGTGCCAGCAGTTATAGTTCGATCTCCTACAATGAGCAGTTCTTC. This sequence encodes CASSYSSISYNEQFF.

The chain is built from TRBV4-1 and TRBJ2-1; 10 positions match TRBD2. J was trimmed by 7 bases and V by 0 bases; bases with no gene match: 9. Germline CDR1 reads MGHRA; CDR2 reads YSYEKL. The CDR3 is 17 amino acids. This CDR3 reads CASSQDLQRGGRNEQFF. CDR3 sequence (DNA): TGCGCCAGCAGCCAAGATCTTCAGCGGGGGGGCAGGAATGAGCAGTTCTTC.

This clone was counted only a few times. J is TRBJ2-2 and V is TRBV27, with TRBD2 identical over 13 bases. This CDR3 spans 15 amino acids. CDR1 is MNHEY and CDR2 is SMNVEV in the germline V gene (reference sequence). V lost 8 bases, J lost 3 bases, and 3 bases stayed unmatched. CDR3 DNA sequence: TGTGCCAGCCGCACTAGCGGGGGGGACACCGGGGAGCTGTTTTTT. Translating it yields CASRTSGGDTGELFF.

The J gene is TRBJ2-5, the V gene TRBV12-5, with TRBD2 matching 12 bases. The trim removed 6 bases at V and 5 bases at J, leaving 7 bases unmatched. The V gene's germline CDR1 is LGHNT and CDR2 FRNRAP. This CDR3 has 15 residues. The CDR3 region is CASGPGLAGFETQYF. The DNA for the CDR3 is TGTGCTAGTGGCCCCGGACTAGCGGGATTTGAGACCCAGTACTTC. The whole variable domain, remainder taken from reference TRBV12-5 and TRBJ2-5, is DARVTQTPRHKVTEMGQEVTMRCQPILGHNTVFWYRQTMMQGLELLAYFRNRAPLDDSGMPKDRFSAEMPDATLATLKIQPSEPRDSAVYFCASGPGLAGFETQYFGPGTRLLVL.

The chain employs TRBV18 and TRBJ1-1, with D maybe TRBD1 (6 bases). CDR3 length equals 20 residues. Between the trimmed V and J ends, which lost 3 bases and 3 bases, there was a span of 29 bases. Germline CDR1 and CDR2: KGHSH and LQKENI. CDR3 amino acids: CASSPTLGLPPGHSDTEAFF. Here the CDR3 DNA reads TGTGCCAGCTCACCTACATTGGGATTACCCCCGGGACACTCTGACACTGAAGCTTTCTTT.

The CDR3 here is CSTRGQGNTEAFF. The CDR3 DNA reads as TGCAGCACACGAGGACAGGGGAACACTGAAGCTTTCTTT. The rearrangement joins TRBV29-1 to TRBJ1-1, with TRBD1 matching over 8 bases. V lost 8 bases and J lost 1; bases outside the gene matches: 6. Germline lookup yields CDR1 SQVTM and CDR2 ANQGSEA. This CDR3 comprises 13 residues.

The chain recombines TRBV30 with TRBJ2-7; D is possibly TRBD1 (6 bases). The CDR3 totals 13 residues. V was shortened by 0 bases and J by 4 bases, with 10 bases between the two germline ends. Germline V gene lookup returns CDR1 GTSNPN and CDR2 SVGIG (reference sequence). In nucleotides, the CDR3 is TGTGCCTGGAGTGTGGCCAGGGGTTACGAGCAGTACTTC. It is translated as CAWSVARGYEQYF.

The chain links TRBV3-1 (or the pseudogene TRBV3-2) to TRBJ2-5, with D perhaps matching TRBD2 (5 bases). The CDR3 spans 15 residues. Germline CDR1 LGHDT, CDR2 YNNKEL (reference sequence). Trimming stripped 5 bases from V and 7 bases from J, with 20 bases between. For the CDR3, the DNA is TGTGCCAGCAGCAACTACTTCGGTAGCGTGGGGACCCAGTACTTC. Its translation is CASSNYFGSVGTQYF.

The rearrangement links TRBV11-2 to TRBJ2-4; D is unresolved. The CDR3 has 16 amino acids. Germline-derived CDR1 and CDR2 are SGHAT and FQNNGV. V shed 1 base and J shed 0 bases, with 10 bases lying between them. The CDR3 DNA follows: TGTGCCAGCAGCTTAGGCGTGGGCGTAGCCAAAAACATTCAGTACTTC. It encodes CASSLGVGVAKNIQYF.

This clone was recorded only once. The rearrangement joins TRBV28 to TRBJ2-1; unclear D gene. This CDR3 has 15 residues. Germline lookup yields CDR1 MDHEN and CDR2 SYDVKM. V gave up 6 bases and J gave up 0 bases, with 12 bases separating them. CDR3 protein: CASSQVLSSYNEQFF. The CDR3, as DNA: TGTGCCAGCAGCCAGGTCCTAAGCTCCTACAATGAGCAGTTCTTC.

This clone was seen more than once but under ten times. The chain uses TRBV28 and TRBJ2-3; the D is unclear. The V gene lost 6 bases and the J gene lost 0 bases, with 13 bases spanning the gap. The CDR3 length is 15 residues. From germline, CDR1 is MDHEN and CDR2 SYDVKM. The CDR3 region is CASSSYSPSTDTQYF. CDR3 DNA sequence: TGTGCCAGCAGCTCATACTCTCCTAGCACAGATACGCAGTATTTT.

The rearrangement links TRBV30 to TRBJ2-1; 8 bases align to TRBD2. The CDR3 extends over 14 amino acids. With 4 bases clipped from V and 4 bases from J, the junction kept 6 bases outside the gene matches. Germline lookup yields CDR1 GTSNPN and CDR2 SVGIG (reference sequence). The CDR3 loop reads CAWNLLAVYNEQFF. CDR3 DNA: TGTGCCTGGAATTTACTAGCGGTGTACAATGAGCAGTTCTTC.

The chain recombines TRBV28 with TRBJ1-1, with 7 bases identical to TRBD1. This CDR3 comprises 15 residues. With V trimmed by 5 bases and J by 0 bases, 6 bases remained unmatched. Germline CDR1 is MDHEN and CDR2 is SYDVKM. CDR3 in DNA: TGTGCCAGCAGTCAGTTGACAGGGATGAACACTGAAGCTTTCTTT. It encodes CASSQLTGMNTEAFF.

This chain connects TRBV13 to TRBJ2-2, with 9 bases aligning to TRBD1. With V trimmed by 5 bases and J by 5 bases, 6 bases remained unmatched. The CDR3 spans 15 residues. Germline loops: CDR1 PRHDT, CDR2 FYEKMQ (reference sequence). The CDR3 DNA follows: TGTGCCAGCAGCACCTGGGACAGGGAGACCGGGGAGCTGTTTTTT. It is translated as CASSTWDRETGELFF.

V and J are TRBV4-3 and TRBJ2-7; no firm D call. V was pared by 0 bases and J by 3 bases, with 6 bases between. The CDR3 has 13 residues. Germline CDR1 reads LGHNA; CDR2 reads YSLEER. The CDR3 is CASSQDLDYEQYF. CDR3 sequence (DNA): TGCGCCAGCAGCCAAGATCTAGACTACGAGCAGTACTTC.

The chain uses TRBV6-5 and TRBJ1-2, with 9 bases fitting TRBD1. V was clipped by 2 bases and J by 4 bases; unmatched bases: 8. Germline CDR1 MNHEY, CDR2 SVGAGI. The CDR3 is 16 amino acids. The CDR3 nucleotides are TGTGCCAGCAGTTACCGGACAGGGGCCTCCTCCTATGGCTACACCTTC. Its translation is CASSYRTGASSYGYTF.

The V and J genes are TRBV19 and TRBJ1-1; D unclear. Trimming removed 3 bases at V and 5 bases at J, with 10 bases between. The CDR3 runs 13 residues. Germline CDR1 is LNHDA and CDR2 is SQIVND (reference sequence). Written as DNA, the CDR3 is TGTGCCAGTAGTATCGGACTCCTGACTGAAGCTTTCTTT. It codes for CASSIGLLTEAFF.

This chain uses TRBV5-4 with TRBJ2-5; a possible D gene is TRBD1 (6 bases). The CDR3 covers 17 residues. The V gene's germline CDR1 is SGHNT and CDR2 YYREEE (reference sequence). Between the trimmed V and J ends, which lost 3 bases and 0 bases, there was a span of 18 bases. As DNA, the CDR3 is TGTGCCAGCAGCTCCCAAGCTACAGGGAACCACCAAGAGACCCAGTACTTC. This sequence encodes CASSSQATGNHQETQYF.

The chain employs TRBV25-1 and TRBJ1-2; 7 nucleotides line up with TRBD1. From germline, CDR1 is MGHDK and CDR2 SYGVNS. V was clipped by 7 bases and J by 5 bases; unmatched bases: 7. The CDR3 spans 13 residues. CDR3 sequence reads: CASKGTANYGYTF. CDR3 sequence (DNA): TGTGCCAGCAAGGGGACAGCCAATTATGGCTACACCTTC.

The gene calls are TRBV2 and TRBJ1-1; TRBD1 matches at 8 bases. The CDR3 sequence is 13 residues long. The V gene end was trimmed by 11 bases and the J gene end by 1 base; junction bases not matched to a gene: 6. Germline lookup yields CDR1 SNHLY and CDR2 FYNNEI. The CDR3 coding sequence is TGTGCCTCTCGAGGACAGGGGAACACTGAAGCTTTCTTT. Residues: CASRGQGNTEAFF.